The rows below give T cell receptor delta chains drawn from one sample of a study of gamma-delta chains in newborns, infants, children. TCRdb repeated clone calling on the reads with CATT. The table includes approximately 5,400 delta-chain clones, 0.35% to 0.5% detected once. Source material: blood. The receptors originated from a child who was a newborn, infant or young child, either healthy, febrile or measles-vaccinated (not recorded which). The CDR3 runs from the conserved cysteine through the conserved F or W. D genes are given only for firm matches. A row's size may be missing; if present it is once, few, many or a size class.

>-|TRDJ3|TRDV2|TRDD3
CACDPTGGPNSWDTRQMFF
TGTGCCTGTGACCCTACTGGGGGTCCTAACTCCTGGGACACCCGGCAGATGTTTTTC
>many|TRDJ3|TRDV2|TRDD3
CACDTVLGERDTRQMFF
TGTGCCTGTGACACCGTACTGGGGGAGAGGGACACCCGACAGATGTTTTTC
>few|TRDJ2|TRDV2|TRDD3
CACDSLGDTAQLFF
TGTGCCTGTGACAGCTTGGGGGATACAGCACAACTCTTCTTT
>medium-sized|TRDJ3|TRDV2|TRDD3
CACDSTGGSSVSWDTRQMFF
TGTGCCTGTGACTCCACTGGGGGATCTTCTGTCTCCTGGGACACCCGACAGATGTTTTTC
>large|TRDJ3|TRDV2|TRDD3
CACDTWGYSSWDTRQMFF
TGTGCCTGTGACACCTGGGGATACAGCTCCTGGGACACCCGACAGATGTTTTTC
>-|TRDJ2|TRDV2|TRDD3
CACDVLGDLTAQLFF
TGTGCCTGCGACGTGCTGGGGGATTTGACAGCACAACTCTTCTTT
>medium-sized|TRDJ1|TRDV3|TRDD3
CAFTGGYTDKLIF
TGTGCCTTTACTGGGGGATACACCGATAAACTCATCTTT
>few|TRDJ2|TRDV1|TRDD3
CALGELARAFLHWGGTAQLFF
TGTGCTCTTGGGGAACTAGCGAGGGCTTTCCTGCACTGGGGTGGAACAGCACAACTCTTCTTT
>-|TRDJ3|TRDV2|TRDD3
CAWVSHWGPLSWDTRQMFF
TGTGCCTGGGTGTCTCACTGGGGACCACTTTCCTGGGACACCCGACAGATGTTTTTC
>medium-sized|TRDJ3|TRDV2|TRDD3
CACDTGGWSSWDTRQMFF
TGTGCCTGTGACACTGGGGGATGGAGCTCCTGGGACACCCGACAGATGTTTTTC
>medium-sized|TRDJ3|TRDV2|TRDD3
CACDYTGGYSWDTRQMFF
TGTGCCTGTGACTATACTGGGGGATATTCCTGGGACACCCGACAGATGTTTTTC
>medium-sized|TRDJ3|TRDV2|TRDD3
CACDTITGGYSWDTRQMFF
TGTGCCTGTGACACAATTACTGGGGGATACTCCTGGGACACCCGACAGATGTTTTTC
>medium-sized|TRDJ3|TRDV2|TRDD3
CACDTTGASWDTRQMFF
TGTGCCTGTGACACTACTGGGGCGTCCTGGGACACCCGACAGATGTTTTTC
>medium-sized|TRDJ3|TRDV2|-
CACDSYSSWDTRQMFF
TGTGCCTGTGACTCCTATAGCTCCTGGGACACCCGACAGATGTTTTTC
>medium-sized|TRDJ3|TRDV2|TRDD3
CACDPTGESWGTRQMFF
TGTGCCTGTGACCCCACTGGGGAGTCCTGGGGCACCCGACAGATGTTTTTC
>large|TRDJ2|TRDV2|TRDD3
CACDILGDTAQLFF
TGTGCCTGTGACATACTGGGGGATACAGCACAACTCTTCTTT
>few|TRDJ3|TRDV2|TRDD3
CACDTVLGIRSPWDTRQMFF
TGTGCCTGCGACACCGTTCTGGGGATACGCAGCCCATGGGACACCCGACAGATGTTTTTC
>medium-sized|TRDJ3|TRDV2|-
CACDTVLRSWDTRQMFF
TGTGCCTGTGACACCGTTTTACGCTCCTGGGACACCCGACAGATGTTTTTC
>few|TRDJ4|TRDV2|TRDD3
CACDTGGDSARPLIF
TGTGCCTGTGATACTGGGGGCGACAGCGCCAGACCCCTGATCTTT
>-|TRDJ3|TRDV2|-
CACDAARGRTWDTRQMFF
TGTGCCTGTGACGCCGCTCGGGGGAGGACCTGGGACACCCGACAGATGTTTTTC
>medium-sized|TRDJ3|TRDV2|TRDD3
CACDTPTGGGSWDTRQMFF
TGTGCCTGTGACACCCCTACTGGGGGAGGCTCCTGGGACACCCGACAGATGTTTTTC
>large|TRDJ3|TRDV2|TRDD3
CACDSTGGYSSWDTRQMFF
TGTGCCTGTGACAGTACTGGGGGATACAGCTCCTGGGACACCCGACAGATGTTTTTC
>few|TRDJ3|TRDV2|TRDD3
CACDTTGGYSWDARQMFF
TGTGCCTGTGACACAACTGGGGGATACTCCTGGGACGCCCGACAGATGTTTTTC
>-|TRDJ3|TRDV2|TRDD3
CACDSMGDVRAWDTRQMFF
TGTGCCTGTGACTCCATGGGGGATGTGCGAGCCTGGGACACCCGACAGATGTTTTTC
>large|TRDJ3|TRDV2|TRDD3
CACDRTGGYISSWDTRQMFF
TGTGCCTGTGACAGGACTGGGGGATACATAAGCTCCTGGGACACCCGACAGATGTTTTTC
>few|TRDJ1|TRDV2|TRDD3
CACELLGDTKFDKPIF
TGTGCCTGTGAGTTACTGGGGGATACGAAGTTCGATAAACCCATCTTT
>many|TRDJ3|TRDV2|TRDD3
CACDSLWGIRGWDTRQMFF
TGTGCCTGTGACAGCCTCTGGGGGATACGGGGATGGGACACCCGACAGATGTTTTTC
>large|TRDJ3|TRDV2|-
CACDTVGIGDTRQMFF
TGTGCCTGTGACACCGTGGGGATCGGAGACACCCGACAGATGTTTTTC
>-|TRDJ3|TRDV2|-
CACDTWGVPWDTRQKFF
TGTGCCTGTGACACCTGGGGGGTACCCTGGGACACCCGACAGAAGTTTTTC
>few|TRDJ3|TRDV2|TRDD3
CACDTVPGDTTSWDTRQMFF
TGTGCCTGTGACACCGTACCGGGGGATACCACGTCCTGGGACACCCGGCAGATGTTTTTC
>medium-sized|TRDJ3|TRDV2|TRDD3
CACDDTGGVSWDTRQMFF
TGCGCCTGTGACGATACTGGGGGCGTTTCCTGGGACACCCGACAGATGTTTTTC
>few|TRDJ1|TRDV2|TRDD3
CACDTRAGGHTDKLIF
TGTGCCTGTGACACCCGTGCTGGGGGACACACCGATAAACTCATCTTT
>-|TRDJ3|TRDV2|TRDD3
CACDNWGISWDTQRMFF
TGTGCCTGTGACAACTGGGGGATATCCTGGGACACCCAACGGATGTTTTTC
>large|TRDJ1|TRDV2|TRDD3
CACDTWGYDKLIF
TGTGCCTGTGACACCTGGGGATACGATAAACTCATCTTT
>medium-sized|TRDJ1|TRDV1|TRDD3
CALGELGDTYTDKLIF
TGTGCTCTTGGGGAACTGGGGGATACGTACACCGATAAACTCATCTTT
>few|TRDJ3|TRDV2|TRDD3
CACDSLYWGIRGSSWDNRQMFF
TGTGCCTGTGACTCTCTGTACTGGGGGATACGCGGGAGCTCCTGGGACAACCGGCAGATGTTTTTC
>large|TRDJ3|TRDV2|TRDD3
CACDTGGYSWDTRQMFF
TGTGCCTGTGACACTGGGGGATACTCCTGGGACACCCGACAGATGTTTTTC
>medium-sized|TRDJ3|TRDV2|TRDD3
CACDTWGISSSWDTRQMFF
TGTGCCTGTGACACCTGGGGGATATCCAGCTCCTGGGACACCCGACAGATGTTTTTC